The 23 T cell receptor beta chains presented below share a single source sample, sequenced in a study of blood T cells in healthy people across ages. The use of a sample-barcoded 5' primer and a J-beta primer mix characterized a second PCR of roughly 7 to 11 cycles. TCRdb fed the 5' RACE reads into MiXCR, producing one record per CDR3 protein. The data hold some 1.6 million distinct CDR3 sequences, with roughly a third observed a single time. The sequenced material came from blood. The receptors were sampled from a woman in her twenties or thirties in good health.

This clonotype was found once. The junction shows a germline mismatch at one end, possibly a read error. The chain carries TRBV20-1 and TRBJ2-5, with 7 bases aligning to TRBD2. The CDR3 extends over 12 amino acids. Looked up from germline, CDR1 is DFQATT and CDR2 is SNEGSKA (reference sequence). The CDR3 sequence is CRARLLDGRQYF. The CDR3, as DNA: TGCAGGGCTAGACTCCTCGACGGGAGGCAGTACTTC.

V gene TRBV5-1 combines with J gene TRBJ2-3; 8 nucleotides agree with TRBD1. V lost 4 bases to trimming and J lost 5 bases; unmatched junction nucleotides: 9. This CDR3 region has 15 residues. Germline V gives CDR1 SGHRS, CDR2 YFSETQ. The CDR3 spells CASSAWTGRGDTQYF. CDR3 sequence (DNA): TGCGCCAGCAGCGCGTGGACAGGGCGAGGAGATACGCAGTATTTT.

The rearrangement links TRBV10-3 to TRBJ1-5, with D maybe TRBD1 (5 bases). The CDR3 consists of 14 residues. Trimming removed 8 bases at V and 1 base at J, with 12 bases between. Looked up from germline, CDR1 is ENHRY and CDR2 is SYGVKD. CDR3 sequence reads: CAIDTGQSNQPQHF. The DNA for the CDR3 is TGTGCCATCGACACTGGACAAAGCAATCAGCCCCAGCATTTT.

As to this clonotype: One end of the junction is discordant with germline, which a read error may explain. This rearrangement joins TRBV9 to TRBJ2-7, with TRBD1 matching 9 bases. The germline V gene has CDR1 SGDLS and CDR2 YYNGEE. The CDR3 runs to 15 residues. The CDR3 coding sequence is TGTCCCAGCAGCACCTCCGGACAGGGGTCGAACGAGCAGTACTTC. It is translated as CPSSTSGQGSNEQYF.

The table lists this clonotype with a count of one. One end of the junction fails to match germline, which may point to a read error. The chain uses TRBV30 and TRBJ1-4, with D unclear. Germline lookup yields CDR1 GTSNPN and CDR2 SVGIG (reference sequence). The CDR3 sequence is 14 residues long. The CDR3 loop is CAWGVLPPGEKLFF. The CDR3 bases are TGTGCCTGGGGTGTACTCCCACCCGGCGAAAAACTGTTTTTT.

The chain carries TRBV5-1 and TRBJ2-4; 12 bases are a match to TRBD1. The J call is uncertain, as TRBJ2-7 better fits the DNA end. Germline CDR1 SGHRS, CDR2 YFSETQ. The length of the CDR3 is 16 residues. The CDR3 loop reads CASSGKPGQGAHEQYF. The CDR3 nucleotides read TGCGCCAGCAGCGGCAAACCGGGACAGGGGGCCCACGAGCAGTACTTC.

The chain joins TRBV3-1 to TRBJ2-1; 9 nucleotides align to TRBD2. Trimming cost V 3 bases and J 8 bases; bases outside gene matches: 8. Germline-derived CDR1 and CDR2 are LGHDT and YNNKEL (reference sequence). The length of the CDR3 is 15 residues. The CDR3 spells CASSQRGGIYDEQFF. For the CDR3, the DNA is TGTGCCAGCAGCCAGCGGGGGGGTATATACGATGAGCAGTTCTTC.

This clonotype was recorded a few times. As DNA, the CDR3 is TGCGCCAGCAGCGCCTCGGGACACCTTAACAATGAGCAGTACTTC. Its protein is CASSASGHLNNEQYF. The chain carries TRBV5-1 and TRBJ2-5; the D gene is possibly TRBD1 (6 bases). With 4 bases removed from V and 11 bases from J, the gap between germline ends came to 24 bases. CDR1 and CDR2 (germline): SGHRS, YFSETQ. CDR3 size: 15 residues.

CDR3 amino acids: CSAKSGQGYGYTF. The CDR3 DNA sequence: TGCAGTGCCAAGTCGGGACAGGGGTATGGCTACACCTTC. V and J are TRBV20-1 and TRBJ1-2; 10 bases align to TRBD1. Germline assignment: CDR1 DFQATT and CDR2 SNEGSKA (reference sequence). The CDR3 is 13 amino acids. V trimming: 6 bases; J trimming: 5 bases; junction bases outside the gene matches: 6.

Notes on this clonotype: The junction departs from germline at one end; a sequencing error may be responsible. The chain joins TRBV9 to TRBJ2-2; possible D gene TRBD2, 6 bases. The CDR3 sequence is 16 residues long. Germline V gene lookup returns CDR1 SGDLS and CDR2 YYNGEE. The CDR3 DNA is TGTGCCAGCAGCTTCCTCGGGGGTCCGAACACCGGGGAGCGGTTTTTT. This encodes CASSFLGGPNTGERFF.

Worth noting for this clonotype: This may come from a read error, since a much larger clone is one base off. The gene calls are TRBV7-3 and TRBJ2-1; TRBD2 might be the D (6 bases). The CDR3 consists of 16 residues. The V gene lost 2 bases and the J gene lost 0 bases, with 11 bases spanning the gap. CDR1 is SGHTA and CDR2 is FQGTGA in the germline V gene. CDR3 nucleotides: TGTGCCAGCAGCTTACGCGGGGAGGCCTCCTACAATGAGCAGTTCTTC. Protein sequence: CASSLRGEASYNEQFF.

This clonotype was seen just once. V and J are TRBV7-9 and TRBJ2-2; D is unresolved. This CDR3 spans 14 amino acids. V gave up 5 bases and J gave up 7 bases, with 14 bases separating them. In germline, CDR1 is SEHNR, CDR2 FQNEAQ (reference sequence). CDR3 nucleotide sequence: TGTGCCAGCAGCCCCGAGGCAAAGCGCGGGGAGCTGTTTTTT. Translation gives CASSPEAKRGELFF. The full variable domain, with the rest looked up from reference TRBV7-9 and TRBJ2-2, is DTGVSQNPRHKITKRGQNVTFRCDPISEHNRLYWYRQTLGQGPEFLTYFQNEAQLEKSRLLSDRFSAERPKGSFSTLEIQRTEQGDSAMYLCASSPEAKRGELFFGEGSRLTVL.

Concerning this clonotype itself: The germline gene is not matched at one end of the junction; a read error may be the cause. V is TRBV20-1 and J is TRBJ2-3; D tentatively reads TRBD1 or TRBD2 (6 bases each). The CDR3 sequence is 13 residues long. Germline CDR1 and CDR2: DFQATT and SNEGSKA (reference sequence). The CDR3 reads CSARTGGADTRYF. In DNA, the CDR3 is TGCAGTGCTAGGACCGGGGGCGCAGATACGCGGTATTTT.

The CDR3, as DNA: TGTGCCAGCAGCCATGGTCAGGGGGCCTTCGGTGGCGCAGATACGCAGTATTTT. It translates to CASSHGQGAFGGADTQYF. The chain carries TRBV4-2 and TRBJ2-3; TRBD1 matches at 8 bases. V trimming: 3 bases; J trimming: 4 bases; junction bases outside the gene matches: 15. This CDR3 region has 18 residues. Germline CDR1 is LGHNA and CDR2 is YNFKEQ.

In this sample, this clonotype turned up a few times. This rearrangement joins TRBV2 to TRBJ2-3, with D perhaps being TRBD1 or TRBD2 (5 bases each). Trimming removed 4 bases from V and 3 bases from J, with 14 bases in between. CDR1 is SNHLY, CDR2 FYNNEI, per germline. The CDR3 spans 15 residues. CDR3 residues: CASSVRQGGTDTQYF. The CDR3 DNA reads TGTGCCAGCAGTGTTAGGCAGGGCGGGACAGATACGCAGTATTTT.

This clonotype came up a few times. The chain joins TRBV12-3 or TRBV12-4 to TRBJ2-5; 7 positions agree with TRBD1. The junction had 10 bases not matched to a gene; V was cut back by 7 bases and J by 2 bases. This CDR3 has 15 amino acids. The CDR3 nucleotides read TGTGCCAGCAAAGCGTGGGACAGTATACAAGAGACCCAGTACTTC. Its translation is CASKAWDSIQETQYF.

The sample holds many counts of this clonotype. V is TRBV29-1 and J is TRBJ2-5; no reliable D call. Looked up from germline, CDR1 is SQVTM and CDR2 is ANQGSEA. Deletions cut 1 base from V and 0 bases from J, with 15 bases between. The CDR3 has 16 residues. The CDR3 sequence is CSVEVLQRWYQETQYF. The CDR3 DNA reads TGCAGCGTTGAAGTTCTTCAGAGATGGTACCAAGAGACCCAGTACTTC.

This clonotype has just a few counts. This chain links TRBV19 with TRBJ2-3, with TRBD2 matching over 9 bases. Losses at the gene ends were 4 bases for V and 0 bases for J; bases not matched to a gene: 5. Germline V gene sequence: CDR1 LNHDA, CDR2 SQIVND (reference sequence). The CDR3 loop spans 16 amino acids. The CDR3 DNA is TGTGCCAGTAGTAGAGGACTAGCGACTAGCACAGATACGCAGTATTTT. Translated, it gives CASSRGLATSTDTQYF.

In this sample, this clonotype turned up once. The chain couples TRBV7-9 to TRBJ1-1; a weak D match, TRBD1 (6 bases). The CDR3 extends over 17 amino acids. Trimming removed 5 bases at V and 0 bases at J, with 19 bases between. Germline-derived CDR1 and CDR2 are SEHNR and FQNEAQ (reference sequence). This chain's CDR3 is CASSAQDSGPMNTEAFF. CDR3 DNA: TGTGCCAGCAGCGCCCAGGACAGCGGCCCGATGAACACTGAAGCTTTCTTT.

The table lists this clonotype with many counts. J is TRBJ1-2 and V is TRBV9; the D gene is possibly TRBD1 (6 bases). The CDR3 is 14 residues long. Germline V gene lookup returns CDR1 SGDLS and CDR2 YYNGEE. Trimming shortened V by 0 bases and J by 5 bases, and 11 bases separated the two germline ends. CDR3 loop: CASSVVDQGYGYTF. The CDR3 coding sequence is TGTGCCAGCAGCGTAGTGGATCAGGGGTATGGCTACACCTTC.

This clonotype was counted a few times. This chain connects TRBV10-3 to TRBJ2-5; TRBD2 aligns across 14 bases. The germline gives CDR1 ENHRY, CDR2 SYGVKD. V was pared by 4 bases and J by 3 bases, with 4 bases of the junction left unmatched. This CDR3 contains 16 residues. CDR3: CAISVPGLAGEETQYF. CDR3 bases: TGTGCCATCAGTGTGCCGGGACTAGCGGGAGAAGAGACCCAGTACTTC.

This clonotype was picked up one time. The V call is TRBV27, the J call TRBJ1-2; D is possibly TRBD1 (5 bases). The CDR3 has 14 amino acids. V shed 6 bases and J shed 1 base, with 12 bases lying between them. Germline V lookup: CDR1 MNHEY, CDR2 SMNVEV (reference sequence). CDR3 sequence reads: CASSHGDGNYGYTF. CDR3 bases: TGTGCCAGCAGCCACGGGGACGGTAACTATGGCTACACCTTC.

The gene calls are TRBV6-2 or TRBV6-3 and TRBJ2-1; 10 bases align to TRBD2. This CDR3 comprises 18 residues. J was trimmed by 8 bases and V by 5 bases; bases with no gene match: 18. The germline V gene encodes CDR1 MNHEY and CDR2 SVGEGT. The CDR3 nucleotides are TGTGCCAGCAGTGGGATGGGGTTACTAGCGGGACTTGTTGATGAGCAGTTCTTC. As protein: CASSGMGLLAGLVDEQFF.